This TCR beta chain was observed in a study of CD8 T cells in Susac syndrome. Looked up from germline, CDR1 is DFQATT and CDR2 is SNEGSKA (reference sequence). V lost 6 bases, J lost 6 bases, and 19 bases lay in between. CDR3 length equals 14 residues. With random hexamers, 0.5 to 1 ug RNA was reverse transcribed. Coverage of TCR beta CDR3 amplification by immunoSEQ multiplex PCR extended to 54 Vbeta and 13 Jbeta. TCRdb re-called the immunoSEQ multiplex PCR reads through MiXCR, storing one row per CDR3 protein. In the table there are approximately 220,000 distinct CDR3 sequences, approximately 95% of which are singletons. The authors sequenced TCR beta from blood CD8+ and CD4+ T cells. Each multiple sclerosis control was a treatment-naive patient with relapsing-remitting disease that was either stable or active. Negative isolation yielded CD8+ and CD4+ T cells; FACS enriched TEMRA cells.

The sequenced material came from CD4+ T cells from PBMCs. The receptor's source is a human donor with multiple sclerosis. The gene calls are TRBV20-1 and TRBJ2-3; tentative D call: TRBD2 (6 bases). The CDR3 protein is CSANKGTQADTQYF. CDR3 bases: TGCAGTGCCAACAAGGGGACTCAGGCGGATACGCAGTATTTT.